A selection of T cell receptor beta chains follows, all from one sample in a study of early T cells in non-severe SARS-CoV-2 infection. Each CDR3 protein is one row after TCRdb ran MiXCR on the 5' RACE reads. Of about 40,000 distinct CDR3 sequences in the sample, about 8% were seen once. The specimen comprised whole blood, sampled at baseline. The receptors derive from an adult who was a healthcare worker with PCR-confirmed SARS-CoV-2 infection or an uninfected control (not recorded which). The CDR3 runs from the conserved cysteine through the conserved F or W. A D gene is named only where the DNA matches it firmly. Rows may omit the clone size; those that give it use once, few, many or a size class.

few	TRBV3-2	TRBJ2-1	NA	CASRPFPKGSYNEQFF	TGTGCCAGCAGGCCTTTTCCCAAAGGCTCCTACAATGAGCAGTTCTTC
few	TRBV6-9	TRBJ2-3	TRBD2	CASSYCGGGAVTDTQYF	TGTGCCAGCAGTTATTGTGGCGGGGGGGCCGTGACAGATACGCAGTATTTT
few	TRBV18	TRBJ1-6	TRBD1	CASSPGTGATSPLHF	TGTGCCAGCTCACCAGGGACAGGGGCCACTTCACCCCTCCACTTT
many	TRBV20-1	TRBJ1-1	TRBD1	CSAIRQGRTEAFF	TGCAGTGCTATCCGACAGGGGCGGACTGAAGCTTTCTTT
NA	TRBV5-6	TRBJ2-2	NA	CASSLSGSGELFF	TGTGCCAGCAGCTTAAGTGGGTCCGGGGAGCTGTTTTTT
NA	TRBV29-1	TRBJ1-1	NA	CSVDRSVNTEAFF	TGCAGCGTTGACAGGTCCGTGAACACTGAAGCTTTCTTT
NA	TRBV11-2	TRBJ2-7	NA	CASSLYIRSDTYEQYF	TGTGCCAGCAGCTTATATATCCGGTCGGACACCTACGAGCAGTACTTC
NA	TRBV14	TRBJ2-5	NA	CASSQDRGDLGETQYF	TGTGCCAGCAGCCAAGATCGCGGGGATCTCGGGGAGACCCAGTACTTC
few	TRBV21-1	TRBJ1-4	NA	CASSLPTGANEKLFF	TGTGCCAGCAGCCTGCCGACGGGAGCAAATGAAAAACTGTTTTTT
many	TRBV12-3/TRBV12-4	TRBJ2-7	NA	CASSFRPRDEQYF	TGTGCCAGCAGTTTTCGTCCCAGGGACGAGCAGTACTTC
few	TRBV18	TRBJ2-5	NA	CASSPGVQETQYF	TGTGCCAGCTCACCGGGCGTGCAAGAGACCCAGTACTTC
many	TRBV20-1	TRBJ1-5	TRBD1	CSARSSGGASNQPQHF	TGCAGTGCTAGATCCTCAGGGGGCGCGAGCAATCAGCCCCAGCATTTT
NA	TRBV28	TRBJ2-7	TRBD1	CASRSHTGDEQYF	TGTGCCAGCAGATCCCACACAGGGGACGAGCAGTACTTC
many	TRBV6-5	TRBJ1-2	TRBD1	CASSGQGGTRHGYTF	TGTGCCAGCAGTGGACAGGGAGGGACACGTCATGGCTACACCTTC
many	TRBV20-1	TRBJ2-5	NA	CSANMDSQETQYF	TGCAGTGCCAACATGGACAGCCAAGAGACCCAGTACTTC
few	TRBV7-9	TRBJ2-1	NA	CASSPANEQFF	TGTGCCAGCAGCCCCGCTAACGAGCAGTTCTTC
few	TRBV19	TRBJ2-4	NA	CASSMGSKNIQYF	TGTGCCAGTAGTATGGGCAGCAAAAACATTCAGTACTTC
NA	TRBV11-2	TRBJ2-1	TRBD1	CASSVGTGIEQFF	TGTGCCAGCAGCGTCGGGACAGGGATTGAGCAGTTCTTC
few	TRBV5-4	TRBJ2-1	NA	CASSLQGAEQFF	TGTGCCAGCAGCTTACAGGGAGCTGAGCAGTTCTTC
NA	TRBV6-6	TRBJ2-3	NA	CASRNRDRETDTRYF	TGTGCCAGCAGGAACCGGGATAGGGAAACAGATACGCGGTATTTT
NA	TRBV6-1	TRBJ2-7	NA	CASSEMGSRSSYEQYF	TGTGCCAGCAGTGAAATGGGCTCCAGGAGCTCCTACGAGCAGTACTTC
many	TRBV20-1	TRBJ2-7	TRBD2	CSASFLCLLAGGILYEQYF	TGCAGTGCTAGCTTTTTATGTCTACTAGCGGGGGGGATCCTCTACGAGCAGTACTTC
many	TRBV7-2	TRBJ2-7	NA	CASSKGTGTFYEQYF	TGTGCCAGCAGCAAAGGAACCGGGACGTTCTACGAGCAGTACTTC
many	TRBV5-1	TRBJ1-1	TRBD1	CASSPGTEGTEAFF	TGCGCCAGCAGCCCAGGGACAGAGGGCACTGAAGCTTTCTTT
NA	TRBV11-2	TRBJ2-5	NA	CASSLNVGGNQETQYF	TGTGCCAGCAGCCTCAACGTTGGGGGAAACCAAGAGACCCAGTACTTC
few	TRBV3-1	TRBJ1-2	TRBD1	CASSHGTASYGYTF	TGTGCCAGCAGCCATGGGACAGCAAGCTATGGCTACACCTTC
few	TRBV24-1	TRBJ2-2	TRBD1	CATSDSSGTANTGELFF	TGTGCCACCAGTGACTCGTCCGGGACAGCGAACACCGGGGAGCTGTTTTTT
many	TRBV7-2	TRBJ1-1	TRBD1	CASSLTGTGITEAFF	TGTGCCAGCAGCTTAACCGGGACAGGGATAACTGAAGCTTTCTTT
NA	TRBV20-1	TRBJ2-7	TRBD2	CSASPLAYLSYEQYF	TGCAGTGCTAGCCCACTAGCGTACCTCTCCTACGAGCAGTACTTC